What follows is one TCR beta chain and its context. PCR primers comprised 60 Vbeta and 13 Jbeta primers. Profiled with immunoSEQ multiplex PCR; TCRdb holds only in-frame clones, not every one. The table shows 150,000 to 200,000 clones, with roughly 78% occurring only once. This CDR3 is built from 16 residues. The germline gives CDR1 GTSNPN, CDR2 SVGIG (reference sequence). Trimming at V came to 1 base and at J to 6 bases, leaving 8 bases not matched to a gene. This sample is part of a study of cytomegalovirus exposure and HLA in healthy donors. Sequencing input: PBMCs. This receptor was taken from a man between 35 and 55 years old in good health and CMV-seropositive. The V call is TRBV30, the J call TRBJ2-4, with 11 bases that match TRBD2. CDR3 sequence reads: CAWSGISGGAGNIQYF. CDR3 nucleotide sequence: TGTGCCTGGAGTGGGATTAGCGGGGGGGCTGGAAACATTCAGTACTTC. The variable domain in full, with the rest retrieved from reference TRBV30 and TRBJ2-4, is SQTIHQWPATLVQPVGSPLSLECTVEGTSNPNLYWYRQAAGRGLQLLFYSVGIGQISSEVPQNLSASRPQDRQFILSSKKLLLSDSGFYLCAWSGISGGAGNIQYFGAGTRLSVL.